These T cell receptor beta chains were read from a single sample in a study of T cell repertoires in cytomegalovirus infection. TCRdb redid the calling of the reads with MiXCR, one entry per CDR3 protein. Of 650,000 to 900,000 distinct CDR3 sequences listed, 29% are singletons. For these receptors, no antigen is known. This specimen was cultured CD8+ T cells from PBMCs, taken from culture after CMV antigen stimulation. These receptor sequences come from a human donor in good health (CMV status not recorded). Some clones in this sample may be carry-over from other donors' samples. The CDR3 runs from the conserved cysteine through the conserved F or W. Fields, in order: clone size, V gene, D gene, J gene, CDR3 DNA, CDR3 protein. The D gene is left open where the match is weak. Expanded clones get a size class; other rows say once, few or many, or leave the size out.

clone_size: many; v_call: TRBV10-3; d_call: NA; j_call: TRBJ1-1; cdr3_nt: TGTGCCATCAGTGGTGACAGTTACCTGAACACTGAAGCTTTCTTT; cdr3_aa: CAISGDSYLNTEAFF
clone_size: NA; v_call: TRBV19; d_call: NA; j_call: TRBJ2-3; cdr3_nt: TGTGCCAGTACCAATAGCGACCGCCGACTCCTTCCCACAGATACCCAGTATTTT; cdr3_aa: CASTNSDRRLLPTDTQYF
clone_size: NA; v_call: TRBV7-9; d_call: NA; j_call: TRBJ2-7; cdr3_nt: TGTGCCAGCAGCTTATCTGAGGGTATCTCCTACGAGCAGTACTTC; cdr3_aa: CASSLSEGISYEQYF
clone_size: many; v_call: TRBV12-3/TRBV12-4; d_call: NA; j_call: TRBJ1-1; cdr3_nt: TGTGCCAGCAGTTCGGACGTTCTAGGATTGGGGACTGAAGCTTTCTTT; cdr3_aa: CASSSDVLGLGTEAFF
clone_size: few; v_call: TRBV28; d_call: NA; j_call: TRBJ2-3; cdr3_nt: TGTGCCAGCAGTCCTTCCCGGGATCCCCCGCTAAGGCAGTATTTT; cdr3_aa: CASSPSRDPPLRQYF
clone_size: NA; v_call: TRBV6-8; d_call: TRBD1; j_call: TRBJ1-1; cdr3_nt: TGTGCCAGCAGCCTGGGGGACAGGGGGCCCCCCCCGGAGGACACTGAAGCTTTCTTT; cdr3_aa: CASSLGDRGPPPEDTEAFF
clone_size: NA; v_call: TRBV19; d_call: NA; j_call: TRBJ1-1; cdr3_nt: TGTGCCAGTAGTACCCGGAGGGAGGTGAACACTGAAGCTTTCTTT; cdr3_aa: CASSTRREVNTEAFF
clone_size: few; v_call: TRBV18; d_call: TRBD2; j_call: TRBJ2-3; cdr3_nt: TGTGCCAGCTCCCTCCTGACTTTGACCGGACTAGCGGGGACATCTAGCACAGATACGCAGTATTTT; cdr3_aa: CASSLLTLTGLAGTSSTDTQYF
clone_size: NA; v_call: TRBV19; d_call: TRBD1; j_call: TRBJ2-5; cdr3_nt: TGTGCCAGTACCCCCGGGACAGGGCGGATTTTGGAGACCCAGTACTTC; cdr3_aa: CASTPGTGRILETQYF
clone_size: NA; v_call: TRBV2; d_call: NA; j_call: TRBJ2-1; cdr3_nt: TGTGCCAGCCTCGGCCCGTCCTTCTCCTACAATGAGCAGTTCTTC; cdr3_aa: CASLGPSFSYNEQFF
clone_size: many; v_call: TRBV4-1; d_call: NA; j_call: TRBJ1-6; cdr3_nt: TGCGCCAGCAGCCAAGAGGGCGGAAACTGGCCCTCACCCCTCCACTTT; cdr3_aa: CASSQEGGNWPSPLHF
clone_size: many; v_call: TRBV27; d_call: NA; j_call: TRBJ2-2; cdr3_nt: TGTGCCAGCAGCAAGGCGACCGGGGAGCTGTTTTTT; cdr3_aa: CASSKATGELFF
clone_size: few; v_call: TRBV7-6; d_call: NA; j_call: TRBJ2-4; cdr3_nt: TGTGCCAGCAGCTTAGAGGCGGGGGCGGTGGACATTCAGTACTTC; cdr3_aa: CASSLEAGAVDIQYF
clone_size: once; v_call: TRBV19; d_call: NA; j_call: TRBJ1-5; cdr3_nt: TGTGCTTCAGATTGGGGAGGCAATCAGCCCCAGCATTTT; cdr3_aa: CASDWGGNQPQHF
clone_size: NA; v_call: TRBV6-6; d_call: NA; j_call: TRBJ2-7; cdr3_nt: TGTGCCAGCAGTTCGGGGACGTTGACCTACGAGCAGTACTTC; cdr3_aa: CASSSGTLTYEQYF
clone_size: NA; v_call: TRBV20-1; d_call: NA; j_call: TRBJ2-1; cdr3_nt: TGCAGTGCCCCGAGAGAGGGTAGGGGGAGCTCCTACAATGAGCAGTTCTTC; cdr3_aa: CSAPREGRGSSYNEQFF
clone_size: NA; v_call: TRBV19; d_call: TRBD2; j_call: TRBJ2-5; cdr3_nt: TGTGCCAGTAGTATGCGAAGCGGGGCAAAAGAGACCCAGTACTTC; cdr3_aa: CASSMRSGAKETQYF
clone_size: few; v_call: TRBV14; d_call: NA; j_call: TRBJ2-1; cdr3_nt: TGTGCCAGCAGCCAAGAAGGGAGCGGCGACAATGAGCAGTTCTTC; cdr3_aa: CASSQEGSGDNEQFF